The 21 T cell receptor beta chains reported below all come from one sample, sequenced in a study of blood T cell repertoires in COVID-19. Sequencing was performed with immunoSEQ multiplex PCR; in TCRdb, only in-frame clones are kept and a portion is missing. The sample includes 130,000 to 150,000 clones, roughly 80% of them seen just once. The sequencing input was PBMCs or T cells enriched from blood (not recorded which). The receptor set was obtained from a man aged 35 to 55 with acute COVID-19.

This clone was counted a single time. This chain joins TRBV11-2 and TRBJ2-3; no clear D gene. Germline V lookup: CDR1 SGHAT, CDR2 FQNNGV. The CDR3 extends over 13 amino acids. V was clipped by 4 bases and J by 4 bases, with 9 bases between them. CDR3 in DNA: TGTGCCAGCAGCTCAGTGAACGCAGATACGCAGTATTTT. This encodes CASSSVNADTQYF.

On this clone itself: The same CDR3 is also encoded by other DNA sequences in this sample. The chain joins TRBV19 to TRBJ2-1, with D tentatively TRBD1 (6 bases). CDR1 LNHDA and CDR2 SQIVND come from the germline V gene (reference sequence). V was pared by 1 base and J by 10 bases, with 11 bases between. This CDR3 comprises 13 residues. CDR3: CASSIARGGEQFF. As DNA, the CDR3 is TGTGCCAGTAGTATAGCTCGAGGGGGAGAGCAGTTCTTC. The full variable domain, with the rest looked up from reference TRBV19 and TRBJ2-1, is DGGITQSPKYLFRKEGQNVTLSCEQNLNHDAMYWYRQDPGQGLRLIYYSQIVNDFQKGDIAEGYSVSREKKESFPLTVTSAQKNPTAFYLCASSIARGGEQFFGPGTRLTVL.

V gene TRBV7-9 combines with J gene TRBJ1-5; D remains ambiguous. V was clipped by 1 base and J by 6 bases, with 10 bases between them. Per germline, CDR1 SEHNR and CDR2 FQNEAQ (reference sequence). The CDR3 consists of 14 residues. The CDR3 DNA follows: TGTGCCAGCAGCTTAGGAGAAGGGAGTCAGCCCCAGCATTTT. Amino acid sequence: CASSLGEGSQPQHF. Supplemented by reference TRBV7-9 and TRBJ1-5, the full variable domain reads DTGVSQNPRHKITKRGQNVTFRCDPISEHNRLYWYRQTLGQGPEFLTYFQNEAQLEKSRLLSDRFSAERPKGSFSTLEIQRTEQGDSAMYLCASSLGEGSQPQHFGDGTRLSIL.

This clone was observed once. The chain has TRBV29-1 and TRBJ2-1, with TRBD2 as a possible D gene (5 bases). Trimming took off 2 bases at V and 7 bases at J, with 12 bases between the two ends. The CDR3 loop spans 13 amino acids. CDR1 SQVTM and CDR2 ANQGSEA come from the germline V gene. The CDR3 reads CSVERLARNEQFF. CDR3 bases: TGCAGCGTTGAACGGCTAGCTCGGAATGAGCAGTTCTTC.

This clone was observed a single time. The chain uses TRBV7-2 and TRBJ2-7; 12 bases are a match to TRBD2. The junction had 3 bases not matched to a gene; V was cut back by 5 bases and J by 1 base. The CDR3 consists of 15 residues. The germline V gene encodes CDR1 SGHTA and CDR2 FQGNSA. CDR3 nucleotide sequence: TGTGCCAGCAGCCCAGGACTAGCGGGGTCCTACGAGCAGTACTTC. Protein sequence: CASSPGLAGSYEQYF.

The chain is built from TRBV28 and TRBJ2-1; 14 bases are a match to TRBD2. V shed 5 bases and J 8 bases; nucleotides not matched to a gene: 8. The CDR3 totals 16 residues. The germline V gene encodes CDR1 MDHEN and CDR2 SYDVKM. The CDR3 DNA is TGTGCCAGCAGTACCCCCGGGACTAGCGGGGGCGATGAGCAGTTCTTC. It specifies CASSTPGTSGGDEQFF.

This chain uses TRBV21-1 with TRBJ1-6. TRBV21-1 is labeled a pseudogene. This CDR3 region has 13 residues. CDR3 loop: CASGRQYNSPLHF. CDR3 coding DNA: TGTGCCAGCGGGAGACAATATAATTCACCCCTCCACTTT.

The chain couples TRBV6-5 to TRBJ1-1; D is perhaps TRBD1 (5 bases). The germline V and J ends were trimmed by 0 bases and 8 bases, with 13 bases remaining between them. The CDR3 sequence is 14 residues long. Germline-derived CDR1 and CDR2 are MNHEY and SVGAGI. This chain's CDR3 is CASSYSSRGTEAFF. CDR3 in DNA: TGTGCCAGCAGTTACTCTTCTCGGGGGACCGAAGCTTTCTTT.

The chain combines TRBV19 with TRBJ2-1; TRBD2 matches 7 bases. Germline CDR1 and CDR2: LNHDA and SQIVND (reference sequence). This CDR3 contains 14 residues. The trim removed 3 bases at V and 5 bases at J, leaving 4 bases unmatched. CDR3 region: CASSMGLADNEQFF. The CDR3 nucleotides read TGTGCCAGTAGTATGGGGCTAGCGGACAATGAGCAGTTCTTC.

This CDR3 is CASSPDRGLDEQYF. CDR3 coding DNA: TGTGCCAGCAGCCCGGACAGGGGGCTCGACGAGCAGTACTTC. The V call is TRBV5-6, the J call TRBJ2-7, with TRBD1 matching over 11 bases. The CDR3 has 14 residues. Trimming cost V 4 bases and J 5 bases; bases outside gene matches: 5. The germline V gene encodes CDR1 SGHDT and CDR2 YYEEEE.

The chain carries TRBV28 and TRBJ2-5, with D unresolved. V lost 2 bases and J lost 2, with 6 bases in between. CDR1 and CDR2 from the germline V gene are MDHEN and SYDVKM. The CDR3 has 13 residues. CDR3 protein: CASSLNFQETQYF. The CDR3 region has the DNA TGTGCCAGCAGTTTAAACTTTCAAGAGACCCAGTACTTC.

This sequence joins TRBV9 and TRBJ1-6, with 8 bases that match TRBD1. Germline trimming cut 3 bases from V and 8 bases from J; bases unmatched to any gene: 10. The germline gives CDR1 SGDLS, CDR2 YYNGEE. There are 16 residues in the CDR3. The CDR3 nucleotides read TGTGCCAGCAGCGGACTTCCGGGACAGGACGATTCACCCCTCCACTTT. Encoded protein: CASSGLPGQDDSPLHF.

This chain links TRBV6-2 or TRBV6-3 with TRBJ2-2, with D hard to call. This CDR3 contains 15 residues. V shed 0 bases and J shed 6 bases, with 11 bases lying between them. Germline V gives CDR1 MNHEY, CDR2 SVGEGT. CDR3 protein: CASSYSLRGSGELFF. DNA of the CDR3: TGTGCCAGCAGTTACTCCCTGCGCGGATCCGGGGAGCTGTTTTTT.

The rearrangement links TRBV5-1 to TRBJ2-1, with TRBD2 identical over 9 bases. The CDR3 contains 15 residues. The V and J ends lost 4 bases and 6 bases, in that order; junction bases with no gene match: 8. Per the germline V gene, CDR1 is SGHRS and CDR2 is YFSETQ. CDR3 in amino acids: CASSDGSGGGNEQFF. The CDR3 DNA follows: TGCGCCAGCAGCGACGGTAGCGGGGGAGGCAATGAGCAGTTCTTC.

Only one count was recorded for this clone. V is TRBV4-3 and J is TRBJ2-1; 11 bases fit TRBD1. V lost 2 bases and J lost 6; bases outside the gene matches: 12. In germline, CDR1 is LGHNA, CDR2 YSLEER. The CDR3 runs 18 residues. CDR3 coding DNA: TGCGCCAGCAGCCAATTTTTTTCGGGGACAGGGGGTCCCAATGAGCAGTTCTTC. Encoded protein: CASSQFFSGTGGPNEQFF.

The J gene is TRBJ2-5, the V gene TRBV24-1, with TRBD2 matching 9 bases. V lost 1 base, J lost 2 bases, and 4 bases stayed unmatched. CDR1 and CDR2 from the germline V gene are KGHDR and SFDVKD. CDR3 length equals 16 residues. CDR3 protein: CATSDLGLAGQETQYF. The CDR3 DNA reads as TGTGCCACCAGTGATTTAGGGCTAGCGGGACAAGAGACCCAGTACTTC.

This rearrangement joins TRBV28 to TRBJ2-5; 9 bases map to TRBD1. The V and J ends lost 0 bases and 5 bases, in that order; junction bases with no gene match: 16. The CDR3 consists of 19 residues. CDR1 and CDR2 from the germline V gene are MDHEN and SYDVKM. Written as DNA, the CDR3 is TGTGCCAGCAGTTTATGGGAACCTCTGACAGGGGGTAGAACGGAGACCCAGTACTTC. It is translated as CASSLWEPLTGGRTETQYF. The full variable domain, rest sourced from reference TRBV28 and TRBJ2-5, is DVKVTQSSRYLVKRTGEKVFLECVQDMDHENMFWYRQDPGLGLRLIYFSYDVKMKEKGDIPEGYSVSREKKERFSLILESASTNQTSMYLCASSLWEPLTGGRTETQYFGPGTRLLVL.

The chain employs TRBV6-5 and TRBJ1-1; tentative D call: TRBD1 (6 bases). Per germline, CDR1 MNHEY and CDR2 SVGAGI. The CDR3 spans 14 residues. The V and J ends lost 5 bases and 4 bases respectively, with 14 bases between them. The CDR3 loop reads CASSTTGSGTEAFF. As DNA, the CDR3 is TGTGCCAGCAGTACCACAGGGTCGGGCACTGAAGCTTTCTTT.

This chain connects TRBV9 to TRBJ1-6, with D hard to call. The germline CDR1 and CDR2 sequences are SGDLS and YYNGEE. Trimming pared 4 bases from V and 7 bases from J, leaving 12 bases between. This CDR3 region has 14 residues. The CDR3 region is CASSPRRENSPLHF. The DNA for the CDR3 is TGTGCCAGCAGCCCTCGCCGGGAGAATTCACCCCTCCACTTT.

This rearrangement joins TRBV11-3 to TRBJ2-3; D is ambiguous. The CDR3 totals 13 residues. V shed 6 bases and J shed 6 bases, with 13 bases lying between them. Germline V gene lookup returns CDR1 SGHNT and CDR2 YENEEA. The CDR3 DNA follows: TGTGCCAGCAGTCTACGGGTTAGGGATACGCAGTATTTT. Amino acids: CASSLRVRDTQYF. Combining the CDR3 with reference TRBV11-3 and TRBJ2-3 gives the whole variable domain EAGVVQSPRYKIIEKKQPVAFWCNPISGHNTLYWYLQNLGQGPELLIRYENEEAVDDSQLPKDRFSAERLKGVDSTLKIQPAELGDSAVYLCASSLRVRDTQYFGPGTRLTVL.

This chain connects TRBV7-9 to TRBJ1-6, with a weak D call TRBD1 (5 bases). CDR3 size: 16 residues. Germline CDR1 reads SEHNR; CDR2 reads FQNEAQ (reference sequence). V dropped 5 bases and J dropped 4 bases, with 15 bases sitting between them. The DNA of the CDR3 is TGTGCCAGCAGCCTAAGTGGGACTGGGTATAATTCACCCCTCCACTTT. Its protein product is CASSLSGTGYNSPLHF.